Listed here are 22 T cell receptor beta chains from one sample, sequenced in a study of response to subunit inactivated influenza vaccine. TCRdb called the RT-PCR reads again in MiXCR, with one record for every CDR3 protein. Among about 530,000 distinct CDR3 sequences listed, 10% to 15% were seen once. This specimen consisted of PBMCs from blood, obtained 35 to 45 days after vaccination. The receptors shown here come from a man aged 45 to 65 who received an inactivated influenza vaccine.

This clonotype showed up many times. J is TRBJ2-3 and V is TRBV2; TRBD2 matches at 12 bases. The CDR3 runs to 15 residues. The V gene end was trimmed by 6 bases and the J gene end by 6 bases; junction bases not matched to a gene: 7. Germline-derived CDR1 and CDR2 are SNHLY and FYNNEI. In nucleotides, the CDR3 is TGTGCCAGCAGATCCCCTAGCGGGAGGGCTGATACGCAGTATTTT. Translated, it gives CASRSPSGRADTQYF.

This clonotype was seen a single time. The chain has TRBV12-2 and TRBJ2-2; the D call of TRBD2 is as the table states it, not checked on the DNA. TRBV12-2 is designated a pseudogene. The CDR3 has 17 amino acids. The CDR3 spells CASRLSPLASNTGELFF. In nucleotides, the CDR3 is TGTGCAAGTCGCTTATCCCCGCTAGCGTCGAACACCGGGGAGCTGTTTTTT.

Only a few counts were recorded for this clonotype. The V gene is TRBV5-8, the J gene TRBJ2-5; D gene unclear. The CDR3 loop spans 11 amino acids. The V and J ends lost 10 bases and 4 bases respectively, with 11 bases between them. Germline V gives CDR1 SGHTS, CDR2 YDEGEE. The CDR3 bases are TGTGCCCTTCGGGTGGGAGAGACCCAGTACTTC. This gives the protein CALRVGETQYF.

The table lists this clonotype with a count of one. The rearrangement links TRBV7-2 to TRBJ2-3, with TRBD2 matching over 9 bases. Per germline, CDR1 SGHTA and CDR2 FQGNSA. Losses at the gene ends were 1 base for V and 2 bases for J; bases not matched to a gene: 4. The CDR3 runs to 16 residues. The CDR3, as DNA: TGTACCAGCAGCTTAGTCGGCGGGGGGGTCACAGATACGCAGTATTTT. It yields the protein CTSSLVGGGVTDTQYF.

This clonotype was detected a few times. The chain has TRBV11-2 and TRBJ2-2; D remains unclear. CDR3 length equals 11 residues. CDR1 SGHAT and CDR2 FQNNGV come from the germline V gene. V lost 10 bases and J 8 bases, leaving 11 bases between the germline ends. CDR3 nucleotides: TGTGCCATAACTCGGGCTGGGGAGCTGTTTTTT. Its translation is CAITRAGELFF.

In its sample, this clonotype was seen many times. V usage is TRBV20-1 and J usage is TRBJ2-7; D uncertain. Germline V lookup: CDR1 DFQATT, CDR2 SNEGSKA (reference sequence). Deletions cut 0 bases from V and 3 bases from J, with 6 bases between. CDR3 length equals 12 residues. The CDR3 DNA reads as TGCAGTGCTAGAGATTCCGGCTACGAGCAGTACTTC. This codes for CSARDSGYEQYF.

This clonotype has a count of ten or more. This chain uses TRBV29-1 with TRBJ2-7, with TRBD1 identical over 10 bases. The CDR3 covers 15 residues. V shed 2 bases and J 5 bases; nucleotides not matched to a gene: 9. The germline V gene encodes CDR1 SQVTM and CDR2 ANQGSEA. This chain's CDR3 is CSVEPRDRGTHEQYF. The CDR3 bases are TGCAGCGTTGAACCGCGGGACAGGGGCACTCACGAGCAGTACTTC.

This chain joins TRBV7-3 and TRBJ2-1; TRBD2 aligns across 8 bases. This CDR3 is 15 amino acids long. V was pared by 3 bases and J by 7 bases, with 8 bases of the junction left unmatched. Germline V gives CDR1 SGHTA, CDR2 FQGTGA. This CDR3 reads CASSLGREARNEQFF. CDR3 in DNA: TGTGCCAGCAGCTTGGGGCGGGAGGCGAGGAATGAGCAGTTCTTC.

In its sample, this clonotype was seen a few times. The chain carries TRBV20-1 and TRBJ1-6; TRBD1 matches 9 bases. The ends lost 3 bases at V and 9 bases at J; junction bases unmatched: 6. Germline CDR1 and CDR2: DFQATT and SNEGSKA (reference sequence). The CDR3 extends over 14 amino acids. The CDR3 spells CSASRDRAVSPLHF. The CDR3 DNA reads as TGCAGTGCTAGCCGGGACAGGGCAGTTTCACCCCTCCACTTT.

This clonotype was seen ten or more times. This chain uses TRBV20-1 with TRBJ2-3; 12 positions match TRBD2. Trimming at V came to 3 bases and at J to 2 bases, leaving 9 bases not matched to a gene. Germline V gene data show CDR1 as DFQATT and CDR2 as SNEGSKA (reference sequence). The length of the CDR3 is 17 residues. The CDR3 sequence: CSASRPGLAGFTDTQYF. The CDR3 bases are TGCAGTGCTAGTAGACCTGGACTAGCGGGGTTCACAGATACGCAGTATTTT.

This clonotype has just a few counts. The rearrangement uses TRBV6-6 and TRBJ1-2; D unclear. Germline V gives CDR1 MNHNY, CDR2 SVGAGI (reference sequence). Trimming took 0 bases from V and 8 from J, leaving 10 bases between them. The CDR3 runs 13 residues. This CDR3 reads CASSYSQESGYTF. Here the CDR3 DNA reads TGTGCCAGCAGTTACTCACAAGAAAGCGGCTACACCTTC.

The chain recombines TRBV6-1 with TRBJ2-5; D unresolved. Between the trimmed V and J ends, which lost 11 bases and 1 base, there was a span of 14 bases. Germline CDR1 is MNHNS and CDR2 is SASEGT. The CDR3 consists of 13 residues. CDR3: CAFAPGPQETQYF. CDR3 coding DNA: TGTGCCTTCGCCCCTGGACCCCAAGAGACCCAGTACTTC.

This clonotype was recorded at least ten times. The chain links TRBV29-1 to TRBJ2-1, with 10 bases that match TRBD1. Trimming at V came to 6 bases and at J to 7 bases, leaving 9 bases not matched to a gene. Germline V gene data show CDR1 as SQVTM and CDR2 as ANQGSEA. CDR3 size: 14 residues. In DNA, the CDR3 is TGCAGCGTAGACCGACAGGGGGCGCGGAATGAGCAGTTCTTC. Translated, it gives CSVDRQGARNEQFF.

The chain combines TRBV7-2 with TRBJ1-1, with D perhaps matching TRBD1 (6 bases). CDR3 size: 17 residues. Trimming cost V 4 bases and J 3 bases, with 21 bases left between them. Germline CDR1 is SGHTA and CDR2 is FQGNSA. In DNA form, the CDR3 reads TGTGCCAGCAGCTATCCTGGAACAGGGTGGTGGGACACTGAAGCTTTCTTT. It encodes CASSYPGTGWWDTEAFF.

This clonotype was seen only a few times. The rearrangement uses TRBV27 and TRBJ2-7; D may be TRBD1 or TRBD2 (6 bases each). The CDR3 covers 16 residues. Trimming took off 6 bases at V and 3 bases at J, with 21 bases between the two ends. Germline assignment: CDR1 MNHEY and CDR2 SMNVEV (reference sequence). The CDR3 region has the DNA TGTGCCAGCAGCCATTTGGCCCCCGGGGGCTTCTACGAGCAGTACTTC. Translation gives CASSHLAPGGFYEQYF.

This clonotype has a handful of counts. V usage is TRBV29-1 and J usage is TRBJ2-3; D perhaps matches TRBD2 (7 bases). This CDR3 has 14 residues. V gave up 2 bases and J gave up 7 bases, with 16 bases separating them. Germline V gene data show CDR1 as SQVTM and CDR2 as ANQGSEA. The CDR3 DNA sequence: TGCAGCGTTGAACACCGAGGGGGGGGAAATACGCAGTATTTT. It is translated as CSVEHRGGGNTQYF.

V is TRBV24-1 and J is TRBJ2-5, with 9 bases matching TRBD2. This CDR3 has 15 amino acids. Germline V CDR1 and CDR2: KGHDR, SFDVKD. V lost 4 bases to trimming and J lost 5 bases; unmatched junction nucleotides: 7. The CDR3 here is CATSEAGTSIETQYF. In DNA form, the CDR3 reads TGTGCCACCAGTGAGGCCGGGACTAGCATTGAGACCCAGTACTTC.

The chain joins TRBV4-1 to TRBJ1-4; TRBD1 matches at 8 bases. The CDR3 length is 16 residues. Germline lookup yields CDR1 MGHRA and CDR2 YSYEKL. With V trimmed by 0 bases and J by 7 bases, 7 bases remained unmatched. The CDR3 sequence is CASSQDHPGGGEKLFF. CDR3 DNA: TGCGCCAGCAGCCAAGATCACCCAGGGGGCGGTGAAAAACTGTTTTTT.

This clonotype appeared many times. The chain has TRBV12-3 or TRBV12-4 and TRBJ2-7; TRBD2 agrees at 10 bases. With V trimmed by 7 bases and J by 2 bases, 5 bases remained unmatched. The CDR3 runs 14 residues. CDR3 DNA: TGTGCCAGCACGCTAGCGGGAGCCCCCTACGAGCAGTACTTC. Encoded protein: CASTLAGAPYEQYF.

This clonotype was counted only a few times. The V call is TRBV20-1, the J call TRBJ2-2, with 9 bases that match TRBD2. Germline V gene lookup returns CDR1 DFQATT and CDR2 SNEGSKA (reference sequence). V lost 6 bases, J lost 5 bases, and 13 bases stayed unmatched. The CDR3 runs 16 residues. The CDR3 region is CSAVIVREGRTGELFF. CDR3 sequence (DNA): TGCAGTGCCGTTATCGTGCGGGAGGGCCGAACCGGGGAGCTGTTTTTT.

The chain carries TRBV12-3 or TRBV12-4 and TRBJ2-7; D may correspond to TRBD1 or TRBD2 (5 bases each). This CDR3 is built from 13 residues. The germline V and J ends were trimmed by 9 bases and 5 bases, with 17 bases remaining between them. The CDR3 is CASRRGVGDEQYF. Here the CDR3 DNA reads TGTGCCAGTCGGAGAGGGGTCGGCGACGAGCAGTACTTC.

This clonotype has only a few counts. CDR3 sequence: CASSPHLATSGSYEQYF. In DNA form, the CDR3 reads TGTGCCAGCAGTCCACACCTCGCTACTAGCGGGAGCTACGAGCAGTACTTC. The V call is TRBV6-2 or TRBV6-3, the J call TRBJ2-7, with 11 bases that match TRBD2. J was trimmed by 3 bases and V by 5 bases; bases with no gene match: 12. The germline CDR1 and CDR2 sequences are MNHEY and SVGEGT. CDR3 length: 17 residues.